The present entry profiles one TCR beta chain with its context. Its antigen remains unknown. The entry originates in a study of beta chain features in type 1 diabetes. Whole-study context: Examination spanned around 100,000,000 sorted cells from all samples. Study results and caveats: VDJ junctions from patients with type 1 diabetes contained fewer insertions and more deletions. Significant though moderate, a shortening of TCRB CDR3s appeared in all four CD4+ subsets of Type 1 diabetes patients.

CDR1 and CDR2 from the germline V gene are SNHLY and FYNNEI. CDR3 size: 13 residues. V was pared by 4 bases and J by 10 bases, with 7 bases of the junction left unmatched. What was sequenced were expressed TCRB transcripts, since all of the isolated RNA had been reverse transcribed. Produced via immunoSEQ multiplex PCR; TCRdb's table is partial and in-frame only. The sample comprises roughly 250,000 clones, 68% of which are singletons, and around 0.05% rests with the top ten. CD4+ cells of the naive, central memory, regulatory and stem cell-like memory types were sorted via CD45RO/CCR7/CD25/CD127/CD95/CD27.

The clonotype comes from a man aged 25 to 40 in good health. The gene calls are TRBV2 and TRBJ2-1; 7 bases match TRBD2. The sequencing input was naive CD4+ T cells from blood. CDR3 amino acids: CASSVTAGSEQFF. DNA for the CDR3: TGTGCCAGCAGTGTTACAGCGGGGAGCGAGCAGTTCTTC.